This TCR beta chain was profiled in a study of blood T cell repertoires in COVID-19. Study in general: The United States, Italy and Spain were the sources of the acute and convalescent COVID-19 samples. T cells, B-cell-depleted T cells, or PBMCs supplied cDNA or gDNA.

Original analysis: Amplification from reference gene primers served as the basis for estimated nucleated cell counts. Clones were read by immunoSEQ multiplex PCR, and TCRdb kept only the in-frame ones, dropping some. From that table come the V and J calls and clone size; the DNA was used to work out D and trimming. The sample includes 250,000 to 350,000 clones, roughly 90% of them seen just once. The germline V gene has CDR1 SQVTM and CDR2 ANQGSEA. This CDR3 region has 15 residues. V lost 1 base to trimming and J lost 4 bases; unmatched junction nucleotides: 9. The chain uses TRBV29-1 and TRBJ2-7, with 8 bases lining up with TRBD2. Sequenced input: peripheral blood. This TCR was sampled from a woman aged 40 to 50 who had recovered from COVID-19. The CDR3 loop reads CSVEAPDSGIYEQYF. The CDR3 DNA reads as TGCAGCGTTGAAGCCCCCGATAGCGGGATTTACGAGCAGTACTTC.